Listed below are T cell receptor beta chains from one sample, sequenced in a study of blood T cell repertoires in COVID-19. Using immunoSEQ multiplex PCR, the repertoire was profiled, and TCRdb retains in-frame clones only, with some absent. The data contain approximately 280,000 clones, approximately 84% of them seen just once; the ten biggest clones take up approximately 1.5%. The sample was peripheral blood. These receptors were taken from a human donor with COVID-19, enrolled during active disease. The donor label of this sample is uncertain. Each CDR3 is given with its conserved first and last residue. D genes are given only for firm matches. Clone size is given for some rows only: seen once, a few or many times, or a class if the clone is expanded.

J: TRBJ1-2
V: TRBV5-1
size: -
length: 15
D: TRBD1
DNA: TGCGCCAGCAGCTTGACAGGGGGCCTCGACTATGGCTACACCTTC
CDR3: CASSLTGGLDYGYTF

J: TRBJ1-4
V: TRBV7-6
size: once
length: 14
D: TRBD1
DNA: TGTGCCAGCAGCCCTAGCCGACAGGGCGAAAAACTGTTTTTT
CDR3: CASSPSRQGEKLFF

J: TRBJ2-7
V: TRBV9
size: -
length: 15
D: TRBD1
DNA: TGTGCCAGCAGCCGACAGGGGGCGTCCACCTACGAGCAGTACTTC
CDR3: CASSRQGASTYEQYF

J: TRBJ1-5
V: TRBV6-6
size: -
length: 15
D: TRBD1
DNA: TGTGCCAGCAGTCCCACAGGGGGAGGCGGTCAGCCCCAGCATTTT
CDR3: CASSPTGGGGQPQHF

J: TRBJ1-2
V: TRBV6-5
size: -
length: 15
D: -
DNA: TGTGCCAGCAGTAGAACGTCCAAGAGTTCCTATGGCTACACCTTC
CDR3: CASSRTSKSSYGYTF

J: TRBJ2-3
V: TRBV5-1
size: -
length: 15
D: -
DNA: TGCGCCAGCAGCTCGAGTCATGGGGGGACAGATACGCAGTATTTT
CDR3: CASSSSHGGTDTQYF

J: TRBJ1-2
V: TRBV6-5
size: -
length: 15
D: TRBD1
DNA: TGTGCCAGCAGTCGAAGGGACAGGGGGGACTATGGCTACACCTTC
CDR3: CASSRRDRGDYGYTF

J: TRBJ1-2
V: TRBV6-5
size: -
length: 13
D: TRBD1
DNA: TGTGCCAGCAGTCGAGGGGGCGGCTATGGCTACACCTTC
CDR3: CASSRGGGYGYTF

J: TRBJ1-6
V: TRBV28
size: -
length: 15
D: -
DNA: TGTGCCAGCAGTTTCCATACAGGGTACAATTCACCCCTCCACTTT
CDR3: CASSFHTGYNSPLHF

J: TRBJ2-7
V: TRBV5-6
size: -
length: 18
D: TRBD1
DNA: TGTGCCAGCAGCTCCGCCGGGACAGCCACTCTCGGCCTCCTGGGGCAGTACTTC
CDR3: CASSSAGTATLGLLGQYF

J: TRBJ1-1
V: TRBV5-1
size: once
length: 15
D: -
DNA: TGCGCCAGCAGCTTGGATTTGGGAGCGAACACTGAAGCTTTCTTT
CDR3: CASSLDLGANTEAFF

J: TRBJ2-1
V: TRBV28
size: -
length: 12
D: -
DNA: TGTGCCAGCAGTTTTATCATCGGGGAGCAGTTCTTC
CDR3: CASSFIIGEQFF

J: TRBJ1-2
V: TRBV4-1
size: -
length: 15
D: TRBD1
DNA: TGCGCCAGCAGCCAGCCGGGACAGCCTAACTATGGCTACACCTTC
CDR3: CASSQPGQPNYGYTF

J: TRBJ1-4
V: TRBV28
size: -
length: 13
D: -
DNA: TGTGCCAGCAGGTTCGACTTTAATGAAAAACTGTTTTTT
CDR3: CASRFDFNEKLFF

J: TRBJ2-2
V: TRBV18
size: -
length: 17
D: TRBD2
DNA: TGTGCCAGCTCTCGTCAGACTAGCGGGATCGGGGCCGGGGAGCTGTTTTTT
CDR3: CASSRQTSGIGAGELFF

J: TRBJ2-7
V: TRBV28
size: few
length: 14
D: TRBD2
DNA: TGTGCCAGCAGTTCGTCCGGGACTACAAGGGAAAAGTACTTC
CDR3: CASSSSGTTREKYF

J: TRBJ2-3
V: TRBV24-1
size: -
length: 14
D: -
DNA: TGTGCCACCGCCCAGGCTGAGAGCACAGATACGCAGTATTTT
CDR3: CATAQAESTDTQYF

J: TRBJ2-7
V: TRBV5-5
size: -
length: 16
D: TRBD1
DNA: TGTGCCAGCAGTTCCCGGACAGGGGGAAGCTCCTACGAGCAGTACTTC
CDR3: CASSSRTGGSSYEQYF

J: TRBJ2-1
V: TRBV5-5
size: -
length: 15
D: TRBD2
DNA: TGTGCCAGCAGCAGGGAGCGGGAGTTCAACAATGAGCAGTTCTTC
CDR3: CASSREREFNNEQFF

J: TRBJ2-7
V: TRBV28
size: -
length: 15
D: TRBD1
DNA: TGTGCCAGCAGTTTAGGGACAGGGATCCCCTACGAGCAGTACTTC
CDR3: CASSLGTGIPYEQYF

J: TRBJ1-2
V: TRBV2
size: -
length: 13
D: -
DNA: TGTGCCAGCAGTGGGGAGGACGGCTATGGCTACACCTTC
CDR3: CASSGEDGYGYTF

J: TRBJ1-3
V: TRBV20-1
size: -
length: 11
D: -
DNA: TGCAGTGCTGCGGGCGTGGGCACCATATATTTT
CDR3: CSAAGVGTIYF

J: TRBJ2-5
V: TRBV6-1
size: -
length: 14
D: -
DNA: TGTGCCAGCAGTGACCCGAGTGGGCTTGGTAGCCAGTACTTC
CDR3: CASSDPSGLGSQYF

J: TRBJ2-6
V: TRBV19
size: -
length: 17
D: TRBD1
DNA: TGTGCCACAGCAAGGGGACAGAGTTTCTCTGGGGCCAACGTCCTGACTTTC
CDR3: CATARGQSFSGANVLTF

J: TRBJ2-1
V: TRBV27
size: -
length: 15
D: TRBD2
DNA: TGTGCCAGCAGTATTAGCGGGAATTCCTACAATGAGCAGTTCTTC
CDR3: CASSISGNSYNEQFF

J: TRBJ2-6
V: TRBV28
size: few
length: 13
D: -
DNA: TGTGCCAGCATGAATCAGGGGGCCAACGTCCTGACTTTC
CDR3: CASMNQGANVLTF

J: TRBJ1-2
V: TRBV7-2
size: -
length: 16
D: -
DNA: TGTGCCAGCAGCTTAGTGATAGGGTCGGGAAACTATGGCTACACCTTC
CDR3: CASSLVIGSGNYGYTF

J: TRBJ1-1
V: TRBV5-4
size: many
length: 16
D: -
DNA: TGTGCCAGCAGCTTGTGGGAGGGCGGCTCGACATATGAAGCTTTCTTT
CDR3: CASSLWEGGSTYEAFF

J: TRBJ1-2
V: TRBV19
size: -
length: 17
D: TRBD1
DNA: TGTGCCAGTAGTATTCAAGTGACAGGGACTCAGACTGAGGGCTACACCTTC
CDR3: CASSIQVTGTQTEGYTF

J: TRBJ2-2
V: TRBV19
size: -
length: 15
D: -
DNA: TGTGCCAGTAGTATAGACGGGACTAACACCGGGGAGCTGTTTTTT
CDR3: CASSIDGTNTGELFF

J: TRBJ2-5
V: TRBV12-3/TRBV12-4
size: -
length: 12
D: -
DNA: TGTGCCAGCAGTTTGACGGGAGAGACCCAGTACTTC
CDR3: CASSLTGETQYF

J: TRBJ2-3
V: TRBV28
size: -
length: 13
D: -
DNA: TGTGCCAGCAGGGACAGCCCCACAGATACGCAGTATTTT
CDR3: CASRDSPTDTQYF

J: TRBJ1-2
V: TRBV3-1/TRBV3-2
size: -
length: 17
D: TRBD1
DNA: TGTGCCAGCAGCCCCTCTTCTGGGACAGGGTGTCCCTATGGCTACACCTTC
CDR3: CASSPSSGTGCPYGYTF

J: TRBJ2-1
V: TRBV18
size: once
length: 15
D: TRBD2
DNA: TGTGCCAGCTCACCATCTAGCGGGTTGTACAATGAGCAGTTCTTC
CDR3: CASSPSSGLYNEQFF

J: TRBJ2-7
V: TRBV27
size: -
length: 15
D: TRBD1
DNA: TGTGCCAGCAGTTCCCGGGACAGGGACTTCTACGAGCAGTACTTC
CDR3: CASSSRDRDFYEQYF

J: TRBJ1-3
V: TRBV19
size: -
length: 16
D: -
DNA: TGTGCCAGTAGTATAGACGGAGGATTTCCTGGAAACACCATATATTTT
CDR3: CASSIDGGFPGNTIYF

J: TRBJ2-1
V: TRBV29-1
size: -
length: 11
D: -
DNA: TGCAGCTATAAGCGAGGGAATGAGCAGTTCTTC
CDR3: CSYKRGNEQFF

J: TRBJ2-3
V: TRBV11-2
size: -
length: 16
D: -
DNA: TGTGCCAGCAGCACCACGGGTGGTGAGGCCTTAGATACGCAGTATTTT
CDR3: CASSTTGGEALDTQYF

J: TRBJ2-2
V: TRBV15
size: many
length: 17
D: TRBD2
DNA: TGTGCCACCAGCAGAGGAGGGCTAGCGGGAGGGGCCGGGGAGCTGTTTTTT
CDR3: CATSRGGLAGGAGELFF

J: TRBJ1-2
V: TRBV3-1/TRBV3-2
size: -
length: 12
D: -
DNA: TGTGCCAGCAGCCAAACGGTCGGGGGCTACACCTTC
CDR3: CASSQTVGGYTF

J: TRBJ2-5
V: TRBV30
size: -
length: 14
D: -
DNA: TGTGCCTGGAGTGTAGGGGGAACGGTAGAGACCCAGTACTTC
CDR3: CAWSVGGTVETQYF

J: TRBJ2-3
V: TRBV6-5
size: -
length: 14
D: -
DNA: TGTGCCAGCAGTACACAGGGTCGGGCAGATACGCAGTATTTT
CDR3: CASSTQGRADTQYF

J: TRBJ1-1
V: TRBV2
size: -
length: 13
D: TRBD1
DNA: TGTGCCAGCAGTGGGGACAGGGGCACTGAAGCTTTCTTT
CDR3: CASSGDRGTEAFF

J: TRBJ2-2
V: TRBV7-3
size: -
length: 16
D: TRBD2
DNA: TGTGCCAGCAGCTACCGACTAGCGGTTAACACCGGGGAGCTGTTTTTT
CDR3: CASSYRLAVNTGELFF

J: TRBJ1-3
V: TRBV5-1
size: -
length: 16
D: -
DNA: TGCGCCAGCAGCCCCTATCAGGGCAACAAAGACCCAACCATATATTTT
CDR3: CASSPYQGNKDPTIYF

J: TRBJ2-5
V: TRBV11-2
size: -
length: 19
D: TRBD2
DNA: TGTGCCAGCAGGTTACGGGGGGCGGGTAGCGGGAGAGGATTGGAGACCCAGTACTTC
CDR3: CASRLRGAGSGRGLETQYF

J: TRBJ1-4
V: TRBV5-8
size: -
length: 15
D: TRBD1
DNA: TGTGCCAGCAGCTTAGGGACAGGAAATAATGAAAAACTGTTTTTT
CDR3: CASSLGTGNNEKLFF

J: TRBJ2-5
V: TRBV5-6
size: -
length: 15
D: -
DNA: TGTGCCAGCAGCTTGGCGGAGGGGTACCAAGAGACCCAGTACTTC
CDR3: CASSLAEGYQETQYF

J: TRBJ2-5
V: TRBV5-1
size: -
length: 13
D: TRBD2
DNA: TGCGCCAGCACCGGACTAGTGGGGGAGACCCAGTACTTC
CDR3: CASTGLVGETQYF

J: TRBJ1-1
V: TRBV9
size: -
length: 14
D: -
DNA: TGTGCCAGCAGCGTAGGGTGGCGTGAGGCTGAAGCTTTCTTT
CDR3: CASSVGWREAEAFF

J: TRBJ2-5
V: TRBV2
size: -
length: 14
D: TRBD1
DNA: TGTGCCAGCAGCGCCGGGACAGAAGAAGAGACCCAGTACTTC
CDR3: CASSAGTEEETQYF

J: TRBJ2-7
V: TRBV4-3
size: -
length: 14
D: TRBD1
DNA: TGCGCCAGCAGCCCAGACAGGGCAACCTACGAGCAGTACTTC
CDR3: CASSPDRATYEQYF

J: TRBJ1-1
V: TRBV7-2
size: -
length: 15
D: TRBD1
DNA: TGTGCCAGCAGACGTCCCGGGACAGGCACCACTGAAGCTTTCTTT
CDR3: CASRRPGTGTTEAFF

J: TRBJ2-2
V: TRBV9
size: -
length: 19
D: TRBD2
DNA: TGTGCCAGCAGCGCCTCTCCAGCGGGGACCCTTTCGAACACCGGGGAGCTGTTTTTT
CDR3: CASSASPAGTLSNTGELFF

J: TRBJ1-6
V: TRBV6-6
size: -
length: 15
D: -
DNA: TGTGCCAGCAGTTACTCGGGAGGGGAGGGGGAACCCCTCCACTTT
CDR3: CASSYSGGEGEPLHF

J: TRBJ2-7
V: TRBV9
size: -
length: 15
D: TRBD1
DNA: TGTGCCAGCAGCGTAGGACCGACAGGGGGGTCTGTGCAGTACTTC
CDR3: CASSVGPTGGSVQYF

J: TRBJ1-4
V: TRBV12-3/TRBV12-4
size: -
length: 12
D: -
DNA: TGTGCCAGCAGTCGGTCCAATGAAAAACTGTTTTTT
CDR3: CASSRSNEKLFF

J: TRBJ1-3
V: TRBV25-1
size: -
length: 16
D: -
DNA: TGTGCCAGCAGTGAACAGGGCACGGCAGGTGGAAACACCATATATTTT
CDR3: CASSEQGTAGGNTIYF

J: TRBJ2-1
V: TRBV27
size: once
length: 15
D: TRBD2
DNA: TGTGCCAGCAGTTCGGGACTAGCGGGAGCTTATGAGCAGTTCTTC
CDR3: CASSSGLAGAYEQFF